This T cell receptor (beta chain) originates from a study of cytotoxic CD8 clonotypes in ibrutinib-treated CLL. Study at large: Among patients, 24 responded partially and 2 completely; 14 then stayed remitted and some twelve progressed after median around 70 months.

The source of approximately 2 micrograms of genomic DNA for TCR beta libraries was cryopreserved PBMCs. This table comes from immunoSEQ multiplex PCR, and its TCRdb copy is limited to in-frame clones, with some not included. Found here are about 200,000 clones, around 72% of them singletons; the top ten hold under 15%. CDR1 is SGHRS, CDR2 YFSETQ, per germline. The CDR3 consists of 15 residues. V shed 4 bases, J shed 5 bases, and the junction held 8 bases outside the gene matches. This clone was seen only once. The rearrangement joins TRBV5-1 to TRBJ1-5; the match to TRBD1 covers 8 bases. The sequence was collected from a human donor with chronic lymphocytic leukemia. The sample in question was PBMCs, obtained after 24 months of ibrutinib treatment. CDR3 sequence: CASSLNPGQDQPQHF. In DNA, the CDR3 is TGCGCCAGCAGCCTCAACCCGGGACAGGATCAGCCCCAGCATTTT.